A selection of T cell receptor beta chains follows, all from one sample in a study of T cells after yellow fever vaccination. TCRdb passed the 5' RACE reads through MiXCR, listing each CDR3 protein once. The sample yields around 310,000 distinct CDR3 sequences, around 3.9% seen once. The specimen was PBMCs, collected on the day of the yellow fever booster vaccination. The source of these receptors is a man aged 18 to 35 who received the YFV17D yellow fever vaccine. The CDR3 runs from the conserved cysteine through the conserved F or W. D genes are given only for firm matches. The size field is filled for only some rows; it gives once, few, many or a size class.

clone_size	v_call	d_call	j_call	cdr3_nt	cdr3_aa
-	TRBV5-1	-	TRBJ2-7	TGCGCCAGCAGCTTGGTGGTAGGGGTTTTTTCGGAGCAGTACTTC	CASSLVVGVFSEQYF
-	TRBV24-1	-	TRBJ2-5	TGTGCCACCAGTGATGCTTCCTTTACAGAGACCCAGTACTTC	CATSDASFTETQYF
many	TRBV5-1	TRBD2	TRBJ2-2	TGCGCCAGCAGCTTCCCCGGGGGGGCTGGCGGGGAGCTGTTTTTT	CASSFPGGAGGELFF
many	TRBV7-2	-	TRBJ2-7	TGTGCCAGCAGCCCGCCCAGTACAGGATATCGTTGGGACTACGAGCAGTACTTC	CASSPPSTGYRWDYEQYF
-	TRBV18	-	TRBJ2-7	TGTGCCAGCTCACCAACCGGGACGACCTCCTACGAGCAGTACTTC	CASSPTGTTSYEQYF
few	TRBV5-1	TRBD1	TRBJ2-3	TGCGCCAGCAGCCCCGGACAGGGGGCACCAGATACGCAGTATTTT	CASSPGQGAPDTQYF
many	TRBV4-2	TRBD2	TRBJ2-1	TGTGCCAGCAGCCAAGGACTAGCGGCCTACAATGAGCAGTTCTTC	CASSQGLAAYNEQFF
many	TRBV6-1	-	TRBJ2-7	TGTGCCAGCAGTGAAATGCACCCCTACGAGCAGTACTTC	CASSEMHPYEQYF
-	TRBV6-2/TRBV6-3	TRBD2	TRBJ2-3	TGTGCCAGCAGGCCGGGAGGGAGGACCCTCCGGTGGAGCACAGATACGCAGTATTTT	CASRPGGRTLRWSTDTQYF
few	TRBV19	-	TRBJ1-5	TGTGCCAGTATGGTTCACAGGGGCAATCAGCCCCAGCATTTT	CASMVHRGNQPQHF
few	TRBV7-2	-	TRBJ2-5	TGTGCCAGCAGCCAGATGCGTGACAAAGAGACCCAGTACTTC	CASSQMRDKETQYF
-	TRBV7-8	TRBD2	TRBJ2-3	TGTGCCAGCAGCTTCACCGGGGGGGGCCAAGATACGCAGTATTTT	CASSFTGGGQDTQYF
few	TRBV7-2	TRBD1	TRBJ1-3	TGTGCCAGCAGCTTAACCACAGGGGGCACTGGAAACACCATATATTTT	CASSLTTGGTGNTIYF
-	TRBV19	-	TRBJ2-1	TGTGCCAGTACCCTCAGGGATCTCGGGAAGCAGTTCTTC	CASTLRDLGKQFF
-	TRBV29-1	-	TRBJ2-2	TGCAGCGGCCGTCCCCAGGGAAATACCGGGGAGCTGTTTTTT	CSGRPQGNTGELFF
many	TRBV11-2	TRBD2	TRBJ2-3	TGTGCCAGCAGCTTTGGGCGGGGGGGCCCCAATACGCAGTATTTT	CASSFGRGGPNTQYF
many	TRBV7-3	TRBD1	TRBJ2-2	TGTGCCAGCAGCCCAGGGGGCGCACGGGAGCTGTTTTTT	CASSPGGARELFF
few	TRBV4-3	-	TRBJ2-6	TGCGCCAGCAGCCAAGCACCGGGGGCCCTCTCTGGGGCCAACGTCCTGACTTTC	CASSQAPGALSGANVLTF
few	TRBV12-3/TRBV12-4	-	TRBJ1-2	TGTGCCAGCTTTCGGGACACCTATGGCTACACCTTC	CASFRDTYGYTF
-	TRBV14	-	TRBJ1-1	TGTGCCAGCAGCCTACTCACGGGGCTCGGGAACACTGAAGCTTTCTTT	CASSLLTGLGNTEAFF
many	TRBV7-2	-	TRBJ2-7	TGTGCCAGCAGCTCCCCATCGGGGCGGAGGAGCTCCTACGAGCAGTACTTC	CASSSPSGRRSSYEQYF
-	TRBV6-2/TRBV6-3	-	TRBJ1-1	TGTGCCAGCAGTTACCCGGGGAACACTGAAGCTTTCTTT	CASSYPGNTEAFF
few	TRBV5-1	-	TRBJ2-2	TGCGCCAGCAGCTTCGCGAGGCCGGGAACCGGGGAGCTGTTTTTT	CASSFARPGTGELFF
many	TRBV15	TRBD2	TRBJ2-5	TGTGCCACCAGCAGACGGCCCCGAGCGGGGGGGCCCCAAGAGACCCAGTACTTC	CATSRRPRAGGPQETQYF
many	TRBV7-2	-	TRBJ2-5	TGTGCCAGCAGCTACAATGGGCTCCAAGAGACCCAGTACTTC	CASSYNGLQETQYF
-	TRBV11-2	-	TRBJ2-1	TGTGCCAGCAGCTTAGAGGTTAGTAGCAATGAGCAGTTCTTC	CASSLEVSSNEQFF
many	TRBV15	-	TRBJ2-7	TGTGCCACCAGCAGAGGCGCGGCCGGGGAGCAGTACTTC	CATSRGAAGEQYF
many	TRBV4-3	TRBD1	TRBJ2-2	TGCGCCAGCAGCCAGGACAGGGTGTCCACCGGGGAGCTGTTTTTT	CASSQDRVSTGELFF
-	TRBV10-3	TRBD1	TRBJ1-1	TGTGCCAACCGGGACAGGGGAACGAACACTGAAGCTTTCTTT	CANRDRGTNTEAFF
many	TRBV28	-	TRBJ2-3	TGTGCCAGCAGTACGACCACAGTTGGCACAGATACGCAGTATTTT	CASSTTTVGTDTQYF
many	TRBV2	-	TRBJ2-4	TGTGCCAGCAGTGTGGCTACAGCCAAAAACATTCAGTACTTC	CASSVATAKNIQYF
-	TRBV18	-	TRBJ1-4	TGTGCCAGCTCACCACCAACTAATGAAAAACTGTTTTTT	CASSPPTNEKLFF
many	TRBV7-8	TRBD2	TRBJ2-2	TGTGCCAGCCTGCTGGGCGGGGAGGGAACCGGGGAGCTGTTTTTT	CASLLGGEGTGELFF
many	TRBV29-1	-	TRBJ2-7	TGCAGCGTTTTGCCAGGGGCTGGGGCCGCAGGCGAGCAGTACTTC	CSVLPGAGAAGEQYF
many	TRBV7-2	-	TRBJ1-6	TGTGCCAGCAGCCCGACAGACTGGAATTCACCCCTCCACTTT	CASSPTDWNSPLHF
few	TRBV4-2	TRBD1	TRBJ1-3	TGTGCCAGCAGCCAAGGGGACAGGGGTCTCAGCTCTGGAAACACCATATATTTT	CASSQGDRGLSSGNTIYF
many	TRBV5-1	TRBD1	TRBJ1-1	TGCGCCAGCAGCTTCACAGGGGGCAGGTATCGTACTGAAGCTTTCTTT	CASSFTGGRYRTEAFF
many	TRBV6-5	-	TRBJ1-6	TGTGCCAGCAGTTACTCGCCCCTTCGGTCCTATAATTCACCCCTCCACTTT	CASSYSPLRSYNSPLHF
many	TRBV7-2	-	TRBJ2-1	TGTGCCAGCAGCTTTGGGGGGTCGTTTTGGAATGAGCAGTTCTTC	CASSFGGSFWNEQFF
many	TRBV20-1	-	TRBJ1-2	TGCAGTGCTAGAGATCTCCAGGACTATGGCTACACCTTC	CSARDLQDYGYTF
few	TRBV27	TRBD1	TRBJ1-1	TGTGCCAGCAGTTTATTCAGAGAGGGGGCATACGGCACTGAAGCTTTCTTT	CASSLFREGAYGTEAFF
many	TRBV24-1	TRBD2	TRBJ2-3	TGTGCCACCAGTGATTTTCATAGCGGGAGTACGGATACGCAGTATTTT	CATSDFHSGSTDTQYF
few	TRBV6-5	-	TRBJ2-7	TGTGCCAGCAGTTACTCGAGATCAGGGCCCCTCTCCTACGAGCAGTACTTC	CASSYSRSGPLSYEQYF
many	TRBV28	TRBD2	TRBJ2-2	TGTGCCAGCAGTTTAGGAGCGGGAGCCGGGGAGCTGTTTTTT	CASSLGAGAGELFF
many	TRBV7-9	-	TRBJ2-2	TGTGCCAGCAGCTTCCACAGGGTAACCGGGGAGCTGTTTTTT	CASSFHRVTGELFF
-	TRBV7-8	TRBD2	TRBJ2-7	TGTGCCAGCAGCCCGGGGCCCAGCGGGGGGGCGGGGCAGTACTTC	CASSPGPSGGAGQYF
few	TRBV5-6	-	TRBJ2-7	TGTGCCAGCAGCGAAGAAACCACCTACGAGCAGTACTTC	CASSEETTYEQYF
many	TRBV20-1	-	TRBJ2-5	TGCAGTGCTAGAGATCGGAGTATCTTC	CSARDRSIF
-	TRBV11-1	-	TRBJ2-3	TGTGCCAGCAGAGCACCATCGACCACAGATACGCAGTATTTT	CASRAPSTTDTQYF
-	TRBV5-4	-	TRBJ1-2	TGTGCCAGCAGTCTCGACTCAACTCGGGGCTACACCTTC	CASSLDSTRGYTF
-	TRBV5-6	-	TRBJ1-1	TGTGCCAGCAGCTTCTACAGCCGAACCATGAACACTGAAGCTTTCTTT	CASSFYSRTMNTEAFF